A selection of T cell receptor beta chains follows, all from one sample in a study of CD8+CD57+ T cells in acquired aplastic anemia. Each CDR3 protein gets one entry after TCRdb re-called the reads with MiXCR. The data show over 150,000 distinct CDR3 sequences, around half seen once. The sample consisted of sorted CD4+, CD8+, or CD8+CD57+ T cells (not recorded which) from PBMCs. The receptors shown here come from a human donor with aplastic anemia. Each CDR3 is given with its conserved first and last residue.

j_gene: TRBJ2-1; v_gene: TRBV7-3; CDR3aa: CASSGSGGGFHEQFF
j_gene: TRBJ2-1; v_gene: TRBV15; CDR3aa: CATSSASLAGEYNEQFF
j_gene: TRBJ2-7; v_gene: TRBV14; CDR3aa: CASSQTGAVSYEQYF
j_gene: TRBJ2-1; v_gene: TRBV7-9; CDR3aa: CASSPLGRNEQFF
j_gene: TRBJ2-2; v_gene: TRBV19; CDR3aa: CASSIRPGELFF
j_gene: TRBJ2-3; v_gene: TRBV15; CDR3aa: CATSRDPVVAGVFTDTQYF
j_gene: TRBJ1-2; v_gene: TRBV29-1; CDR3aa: CSVVRGSYGYTF
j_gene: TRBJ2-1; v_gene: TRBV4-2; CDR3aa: CASSIGQGRYNEQFF
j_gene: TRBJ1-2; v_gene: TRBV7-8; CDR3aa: CASSSDPGANYGYTF
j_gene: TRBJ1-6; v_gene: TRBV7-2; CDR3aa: CASSLGVVGSPLHF
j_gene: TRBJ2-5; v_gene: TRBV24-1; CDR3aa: CATSDGGQETQYF
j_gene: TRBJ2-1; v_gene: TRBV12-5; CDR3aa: CASGLPGTGERYNEQFF
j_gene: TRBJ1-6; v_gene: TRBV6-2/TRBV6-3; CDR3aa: CASSYGHPGTVWSPLHF
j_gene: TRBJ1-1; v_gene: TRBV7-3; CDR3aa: CASRIGLPEAFF
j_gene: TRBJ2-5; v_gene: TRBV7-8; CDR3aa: CASSFGGNSGETQYF
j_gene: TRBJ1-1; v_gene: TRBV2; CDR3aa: CASSPPRDRALTTEAFF
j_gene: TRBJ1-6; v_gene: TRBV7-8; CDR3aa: CASSSLITGANSPLHF
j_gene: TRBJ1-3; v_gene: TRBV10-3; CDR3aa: CASLPDSSGNTISF
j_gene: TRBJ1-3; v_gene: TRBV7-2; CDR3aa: CASSDGQGAGNTIYF
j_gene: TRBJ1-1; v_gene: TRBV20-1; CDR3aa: CSARGGLNTEAFF
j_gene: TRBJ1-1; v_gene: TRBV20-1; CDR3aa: CSARDTSGVNTEAFF
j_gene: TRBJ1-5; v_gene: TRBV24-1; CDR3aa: CATSERASNQPQHF
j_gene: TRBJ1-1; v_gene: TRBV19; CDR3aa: CASSISDRGREAFF
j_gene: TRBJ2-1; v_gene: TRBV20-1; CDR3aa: CSARRTDMNTEQFF
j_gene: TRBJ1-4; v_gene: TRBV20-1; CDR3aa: CSARGQSNEKLFF
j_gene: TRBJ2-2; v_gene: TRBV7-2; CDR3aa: CASSLRRDTGELFF
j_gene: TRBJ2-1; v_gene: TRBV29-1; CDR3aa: CSAEEGPPTSYNEQFF
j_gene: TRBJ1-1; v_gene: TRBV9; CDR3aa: CASGRVNTEAFF
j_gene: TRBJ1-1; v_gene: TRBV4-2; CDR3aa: CASSQDKSLNTEAFF
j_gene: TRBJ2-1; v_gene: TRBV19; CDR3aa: CASGRDGNEQFF
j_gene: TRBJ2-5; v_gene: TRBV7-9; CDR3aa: CASLKPGKETQYF
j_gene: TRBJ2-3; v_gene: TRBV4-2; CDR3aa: CASSQVAGEDTQYF
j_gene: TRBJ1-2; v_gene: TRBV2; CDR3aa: CASTPDRLGYTF
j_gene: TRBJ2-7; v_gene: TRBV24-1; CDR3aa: CATSALKDRAIF
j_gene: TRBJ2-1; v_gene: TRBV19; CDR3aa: CASSAYFEDEQFF
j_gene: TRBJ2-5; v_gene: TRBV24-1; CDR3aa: CASHSGVGGGETQYF
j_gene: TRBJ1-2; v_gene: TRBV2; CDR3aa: CASTSDGGYGYTF
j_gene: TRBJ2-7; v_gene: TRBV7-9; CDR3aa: CASSHGDEQYF
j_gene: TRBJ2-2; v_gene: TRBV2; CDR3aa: CASNSNTGELFF
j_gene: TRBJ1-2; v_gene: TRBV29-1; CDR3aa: CSVEEGTNYGYTF
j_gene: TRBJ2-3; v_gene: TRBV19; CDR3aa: CASRTSGTDTQYF
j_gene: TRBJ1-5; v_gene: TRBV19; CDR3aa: CASSSHRTANQPQHF
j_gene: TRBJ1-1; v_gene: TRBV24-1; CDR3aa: CATSDLQGSAFF
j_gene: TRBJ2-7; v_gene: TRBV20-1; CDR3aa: CSARGLAMVGEQYF
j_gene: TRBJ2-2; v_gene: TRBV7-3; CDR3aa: CASSLLGTGELFF
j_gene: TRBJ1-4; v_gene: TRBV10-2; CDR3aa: CASRTGTTNEKLFF
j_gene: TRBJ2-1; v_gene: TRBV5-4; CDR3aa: CASSGRGGADNEQFF
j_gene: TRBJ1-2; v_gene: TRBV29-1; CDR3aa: CSIQGSSNYGYTF
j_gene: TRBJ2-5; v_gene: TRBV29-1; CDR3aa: CSVELAGQETQYF
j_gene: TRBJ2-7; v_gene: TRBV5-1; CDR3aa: CASSQGTGGHEQYF
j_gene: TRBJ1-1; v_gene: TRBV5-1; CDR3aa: CASSPQGANTEAFF
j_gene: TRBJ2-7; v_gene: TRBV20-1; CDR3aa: CSARSLGQDHEQYF
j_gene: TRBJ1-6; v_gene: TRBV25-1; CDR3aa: CASSGARDVYSPLHF